The clone carrying this T cell receptor beta chain showed up just a few times. The antigen is undetermined. The entry originates in a study of post-analysis software for immune sequencing data. Study summary: Secondary progressive, relapsing-remitting and progressive-relapsing multiple sclerosis were among the included disease courses.

The TCR beta cDNA libraries carried unique molecular identifiers. T cells numbering roughly 1 to 10 million yielded roughly 500,000 cDNA molecules. TCRdb itself ran the PCR reads through MiXCR, one entry per CDR3 protein. The data contain a few hundred thousand distinct CDR3 sequences, under 40% of them singletons. Study-wide points: Pronounced co-clustering by F measure was evident among identically batched samples. For normalized Chao1 diversity, multiple sclerosis patients scored significantly lower than controls did.

The TCR comes from a girl younger than 18 with multiple sclerosis. Material: blood.

In DNA, the CDR3 is TGCAGTGCTAAGGCCCAGGGGAGCTCCTACGAGCAGTACTTC. This translates into CSAKAQGSSYEQYF. This chain connects TRBV20-1 to TRBJ2-7; a weak D match, TRBD1 (6 bases). With 4 bases removed from V and 0 bases from J, the gap between germline ends came to 13 bases. Per the germline V gene, CDR1 is DFQATT and CDR2 is SNEGSKA (reference sequence). The CDR3 spans 14 residues.